This entry describes one T cell receptor beta chain. Its matching antigen is unknown. These data come from a study of beta chain features in type 1 diabetes. Points from the study as a whole: Across all four CD4+ subsets, people with type 1 diabetes showed modestly shorter TCRB CDR3s. Short templates might get an advantage during PCR, and this would be equal in patients and controls. Across patients, naive, central memory and Treg TCRB repertoires exhibited apparently greater similarity than was observed across healthy donors. An over-representation of cells with high TCR expression could result from cDNA sequencing.

What was sequenced were expressed TCRB transcripts, since all of the isolated RNA had been reverse transcribed. TCRdb's table, derived via immunoSEQ multiplex PCR, lists solely in-frame clones and lacks some. The table has about 700,000 clones, over 10% seen once. This CDR3 comprises 14 residues. With 9 bases removed from V and 2 bases from J, the gap between germline ends came to 11 bases. Germline values: CDR1 SEHNR, CDR2 FQNEAQ (reference sequence). Central memory, naive, regulatory and stem cell-like memory CD4+ cells were sorted by CD45RO/CCR7/CD25/CD127/CD95/CD27. The V call is TRBV7-9, the J call TRBJ1-6; no reliable D call. The receptor's source is a man between 18 and 29 years old with type 1 diabetes. The specimen sequenced was naive CD4+ T cells from blood. The CDR3: CASVQGPYNSPLHF. The CDR3, as DNA: TGTGCCAGTGTTCAAGGACCCTATAATTCACCCCTCCACTTT.